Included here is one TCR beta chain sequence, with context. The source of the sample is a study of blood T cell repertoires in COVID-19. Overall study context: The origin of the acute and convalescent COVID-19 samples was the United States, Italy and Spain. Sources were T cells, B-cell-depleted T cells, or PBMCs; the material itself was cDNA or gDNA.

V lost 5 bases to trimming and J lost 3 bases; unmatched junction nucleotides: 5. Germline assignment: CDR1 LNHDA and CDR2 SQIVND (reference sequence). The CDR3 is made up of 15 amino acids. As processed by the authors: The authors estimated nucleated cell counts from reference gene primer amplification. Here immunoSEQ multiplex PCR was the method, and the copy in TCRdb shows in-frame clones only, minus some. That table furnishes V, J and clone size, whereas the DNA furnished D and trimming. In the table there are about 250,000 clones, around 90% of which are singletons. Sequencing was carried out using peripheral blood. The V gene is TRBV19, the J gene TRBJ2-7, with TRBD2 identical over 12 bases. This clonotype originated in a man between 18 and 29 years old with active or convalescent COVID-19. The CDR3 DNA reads TGTGCCAGTAGTGGACTAGCGGGGCCGGGCTACGAGCAGTACTTC. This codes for CASSGLAGPGYEQYF.